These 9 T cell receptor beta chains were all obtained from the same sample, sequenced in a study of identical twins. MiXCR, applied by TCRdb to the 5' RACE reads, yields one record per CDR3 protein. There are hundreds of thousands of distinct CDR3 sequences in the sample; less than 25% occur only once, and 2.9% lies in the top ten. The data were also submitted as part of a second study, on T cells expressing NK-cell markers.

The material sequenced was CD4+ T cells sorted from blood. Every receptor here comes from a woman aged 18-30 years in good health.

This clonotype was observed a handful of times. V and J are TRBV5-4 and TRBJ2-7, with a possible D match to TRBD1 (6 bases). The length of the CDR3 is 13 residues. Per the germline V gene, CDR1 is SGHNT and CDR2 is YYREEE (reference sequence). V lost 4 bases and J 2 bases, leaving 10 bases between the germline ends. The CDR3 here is CASSQTGTYEQYF. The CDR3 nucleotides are TGTGCCAGCAGCCAAACAGGGACCTACGAGCAGTACTTC.

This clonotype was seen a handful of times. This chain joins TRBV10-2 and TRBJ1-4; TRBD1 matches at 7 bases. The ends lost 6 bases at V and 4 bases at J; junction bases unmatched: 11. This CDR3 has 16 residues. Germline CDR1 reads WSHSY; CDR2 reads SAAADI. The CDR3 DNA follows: TGCGCCAGCAGAGGAGGGGGCGGACACAATAATGAAAAACTGTTTTTT. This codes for CASRGGGGHNNEKLFF.

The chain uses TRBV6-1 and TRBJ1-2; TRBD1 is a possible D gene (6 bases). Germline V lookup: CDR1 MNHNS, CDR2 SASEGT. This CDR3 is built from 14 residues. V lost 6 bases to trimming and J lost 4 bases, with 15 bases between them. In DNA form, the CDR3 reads TGTGCCAGCAGGCTTCCGGGACACGGCTATGGCTACACCTTC. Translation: CASRLPGHGYGYTF.

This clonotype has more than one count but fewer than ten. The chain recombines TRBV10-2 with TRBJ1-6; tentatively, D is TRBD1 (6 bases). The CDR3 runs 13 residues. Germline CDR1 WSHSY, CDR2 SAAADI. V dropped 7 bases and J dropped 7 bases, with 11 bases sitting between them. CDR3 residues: CASTGQVNSPLHF. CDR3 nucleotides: TGCGCCAGCACGGGACAAGTAAATTCACCCCTCCACTTT.

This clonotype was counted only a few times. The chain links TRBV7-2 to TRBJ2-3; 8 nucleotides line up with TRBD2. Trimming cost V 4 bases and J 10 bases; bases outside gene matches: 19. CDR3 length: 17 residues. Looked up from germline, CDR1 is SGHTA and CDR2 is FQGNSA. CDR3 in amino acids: CASSSSATSGGAMAQYF. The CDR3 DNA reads TGTGCCAGCAGCTCCAGCGCCACTAGCGGAGGAGCTATGGCGCAGTATTTT.

CDR3 DNA: TGTGCCAGCAGCTTAGATCTGGGTGGCTACACCTTC. Translated: CASSLDLGGYTF. The gene calls are TRBV7-2 and TRBJ1-2; D unresolved. CDR1 is SGHTA, CDR2 FQGNSA, per germline. The CDR3 contains 12 residues. The ends were cut back, 1 base at V and 7 bases at J, with 7 bases in the middle. The variable domain in full, completed from reference TRBV7-2 and TRBJ1-2, reads GAGVSQSPSNKVTEKGKDVELRCDPISGHTALYWYRQSLGQGLEFLIYFQGNSAPDKSGLPSDRFSAERTGGSVSTLTIQRTQQEDSAVYLCASSLDLGGYTFGSGTRLTVV.

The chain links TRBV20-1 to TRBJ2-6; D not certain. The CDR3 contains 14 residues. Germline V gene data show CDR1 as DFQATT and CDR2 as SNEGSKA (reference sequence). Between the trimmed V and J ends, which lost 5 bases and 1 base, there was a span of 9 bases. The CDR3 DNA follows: TGCAGTGCTCTTCGGTCATCTGGGGCCAACGTCCTGACTTTC. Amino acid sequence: CSALRSSGANVLTF.

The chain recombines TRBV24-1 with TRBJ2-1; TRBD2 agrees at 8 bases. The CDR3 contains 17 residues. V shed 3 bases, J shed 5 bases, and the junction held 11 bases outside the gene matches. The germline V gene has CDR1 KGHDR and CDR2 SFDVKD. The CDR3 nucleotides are TGTGCCACCAGTGATCCCGGACTAGCAGCTCCTCACAATGAGCAGTTCTTC. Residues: CATSDPGLAAPHNEQFF.

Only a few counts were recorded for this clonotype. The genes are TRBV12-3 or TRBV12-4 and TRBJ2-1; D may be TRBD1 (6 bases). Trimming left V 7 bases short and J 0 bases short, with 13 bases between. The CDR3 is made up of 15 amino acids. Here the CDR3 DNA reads TGTGCCAGCATTCAGGGGTCCATCTCCTACAATGAGCAGTTCTTC. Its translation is CASIQGSISYNEQFF.